The source of this T cell receptor (beta chain) is a study of blood T cell repertoires in COVID-19. At the level of the study: Acute and convalescent COVID-19 samples came from the United States, Italy and Spain. The analysed material was cDNA or gDNA that came from T cells, B-cell-depleted T cells, or PBMCs.

With 2 bases clipped from V and 2 bases from J, the junction kept 2 bases outside the gene matches. CDR3 length: 15 amino acids. Germline lookup yields CDR1 ENHRY and CDR2 SYGVKD. In the authors' methods: Amplified reference gene primers provided the basis for estimating nucleated cell counts. Sequenced by immunoSEQ multiplex PCR; TCRdb stores in-frame clones only, minus some. The D gene and trimming were derived from the DNA, and the V and J assignments and clone size from that table. In the table there are 200,000 or so clones, around four fifths of which are singletons. This chain connects TRBV10-3 to TRBJ2-3, with 9 bases matching TRBD2. Material: peripheral blood. This sequence was found in a human donor in a cohort sampled during active COVID-19. CDR3 protein: CAISERLADTDTQYF. Written as DNA, the CDR3 is TGTGCCATCAGTGAGCGACTAGCGGACACAGATACGCAGTATTTT.